These 22 T cell receptor beta chains were all obtained from the same sample, sequenced in a study of T cell changes during pregnancy in multiple sclerosis. Sequencing was performed with immunoSEQ multiplex PCR; in TCRdb, only in-frame clones are kept and a portion is missing. Of about 40,000 clones listed, 85% to 95% were seen once; the top ten hold about 1.2%. This sample comprised peripheral blood, obtained before pregnancy. These receptors were collected from a female donor with multiple sclerosis, enrolled in a pregnancy study.

This clone was detected a few times. The rearrangement links TRBV19 to TRBJ1-5; D may be TRBD1 (6 bases). CDR3 size: 14 residues. V lost 5 bases to trimming and J lost 2 bases, with 10 bases between them. Germline loops: CDR1 LNHDA, CDR2 SQIVND (reference sequence). The CDR3 is CASSPQGGNQPQHF. CDR3 bases: TGTGCCAGTAGTCCACAGGGTGGCAATCAGCCCCAGCATTTT.

The CDR3 region is CASSLGPRTSGSSYEQYF. The CDR3 DNA reads as TGCGCCAGCAGCTTGGGCCCAAGGACTAGCGGGAGCTCCTACGAGCAGTACTTC. The chain has TRBV5-1 and TRBJ2-7; 13 bases match TRBD2. CDR3 length equals 18 residues. Germline V gene data show CDR1 as SGHRS and CDR2 as YFSETQ. The J segment lost 0 bases and the V segment lost 0 bases, leaving 6 bases of the junction unmatched.

V and J are TRBV5-4 and TRBJ2-7; TRBD2 agrees at 10 bases. This CDR3 comprises 16 residues. Trimming at V came to 3 bases and at J to 0 bases, leaving 6 bases not matched to a gene. CDR1 is SGHNT, CDR2 YYREEE, per germline (reference sequence). The DNA of the CDR3 is TGTGCCAGCAGCTCAGGCCCTAGCGGGAGCTCCTACGAGCAGTACTTC. Translating it yields CASSSGPSGSSYEQYF.

This clone was seen only once. The rearrangement links TRBV6-6 to TRBJ2-1, with 7 positions matching TRBD2. Germline CDR1 and CDR2: MNHNY and SVGAGI (reference sequence). This CDR3 is 15 amino acids long. The junction had 12 bases not matched to a gene; V was cut back by 5 bases and J by 8 bases. DNA for the CDR3: TGTGCCAGCAGTACCGTCCTTAGCGGGCCAGATGAGCAGTTCTTC. It codes for CASSTVLSGPDEQFF.

The V gene is TRBV6-5, the J gene TRBJ1-4; D is unclear. The CDR3 sequence is 13 residues long. Germline CDR1 MNHEY, CDR2 SVGAGI. V gave up 7 bases and J gave up 1 base, with 7 bases separating them. CDR3 in DNA: TGTGCCAGCACCCCCCGAACTAATGAAAAACTGTTTTTT. This translates into CASTPRTNEKLFF.

The rearrangement uses TRBV5-3 and TRBJ2-7; D is possibly TRBD2 (6 bases). TRBV5-3 is placed among ORFs of uncertain function. There are 14 residues in the CDR3. Trimming removed 0 bases at V and 3 bases at J, with 10 bases between. CDR3 DNA sequence: TGTGCCAGAAGCTTGGAGGGGAGGAGCTACGAGCAGTACTTC. It translates to CARSLEGRSYEQYF.

The rearrangement links TRBV7-2 to TRBJ2-2; 11 bases fit TRBD1. Germline V gives CDR1 SGHTA, CDR2 FQGNSA. The trim removed 5 bases at V and 5 bases at J, leaving 7 bases unmatched. The CDR3 runs to 16 residues. CDR3 region: CASSPRDRGSTGELFF. The DNA for the CDR3 is TGTGCCAGCAGCCCCCGGGACAGGGGGAGTACCGGGGAGCTGTTTTTT.

Here the CDR3 reads CASSPGTREGYVEQFF. The CDR3 DNA reads as TGTGCCAGCAGCCCGGGGACTAGGGAGGGCTACGTTGAGCAGTTCTTC. The V gene is TRBV9, the J gene TRBJ2-1; 8 bases map to TRBD2. Trimming removed 4 bases from V and 9 bases from J; junction bases left unmatched: 15. CDR1 is SGDLS, CDR2 YYNGEE, per germline. The CDR3 is 16 amino acids. Full variable domain (rest looked up from reference TRBV9 and TRBJ2-1): DSGVTQTPKHLITATGQRVTLRCSPRSGDLSVYWYQQSLDQGLQFLIQYYNGEERAKGNILERFSAQQFPDLHSELNLSSLELGDSALYFCASSPGTREGYVEQFFGPGTRLTVL.

The rearrangement links TRBV11-2 to TRBJ2-7; maybe TRBD1 (6 bases). Germline values: CDR1 SGHAT, CDR2 FQNNGV. The CDR3 is 15 amino acids. V was trimmed by 1 base and J by 2 bases, leaving 12 bases between them. The CDR3: CASSLVQGITYEQYF. The DNA of the CDR3 is TGTGCCAGCAGCTTAGTACAGGGAATCACCTACGAGCAGTACTTC.

The chain joins TRBV5-1 to TRBJ2-7; D is undetermined. There are 11 residues in the CDR3. The germline V and J ends were trimmed by 5 bases and 1 base, with 4 bases remaining between them. Germline V gene lookup returns CDR1 SGHRS and CDR2 YFSETQ. The CDR3 sequence: CASRISYEQYF. In DNA form, the CDR3 reads TGCGCCAGCAGAATATCCTACGAGCAGTACTTC.

The gene calls are TRBV28 and TRBJ1-2; D uncertain. Germline CDR1 and CDR2: MDHEN and SYDVKM. Trimming shortened V by 5 bases and J by 8 bases, and 15 bases separated the two germline ends. This CDR3 spans 13 amino acids. CDR3 protein: CASSPEAFYGYTF. In DNA form, the CDR3 reads TGTGCCAGCAGTCCTGAAGCTTTCTACGGCTACACCTTC.

Of note for this clone: Germline and junction disagree at one end, which may indicate a read error. The chain is built from TRBV2 and TRBJ2-7; D perhaps matches TRBD2 (6 bases). Looked up from germline, CDR1 is SNHLY and CDR2 is FYNNEI. The CDR3 has 12 residues. The CDR3 spells CASSTSSHEQYF. For the CDR3, the DNA is TGTGCCAGCAGCACTAGCTCCCACGAGCAGTACTTC.

This chain joins TRBV19 and TRBJ2-2; TRBD1 aligns across 12 bases. Germline-derived CDR1 and CDR2 are LNHDA and SQIVND (reference sequence). The CDR3 consists of 18 residues. Germline trimming cut 3 bases from V and 2 bases from J; bases unmatched to any gene: 7. The CDR3 here is CASSMRGQGAFNTGELFF. As DNA, the CDR3 is TGTGCCAGTAGTATGAGGGGACAGGGGGCCTTCAACACCGGGGAGCTGTTTTTT.

This sequence joins TRBV7-9 and TRBJ2-7; 8 bases are shared with TRBD1. CDR3 length: 14 amino acids. After removal of 5 bases from V and 3 bases from J, the junction contained 6 bases not matched to a gene. Germline CDR1 is SEHNR and CDR2 is FQNEAQ (reference sequence). CDR3 bases: TGTGCCAGCAGCCCCGGACAGGGTGACTACGAGCAGTACTTC. This translates into CASSPGQGDYEQYF.

The rearrangement links TRBV19 to TRBJ2-5; TRBD2 matches 12 bases. The J segment lost 0 bases and the V segment lost 4 bases, leaving 12 bases of the junction unmatched. The CDR3 length is 19 residues. The V gene's germline CDR1 is LNHDA and CDR2 SQIVND (reference sequence). CDR3 nucleotides: TGTGCCAGTAGTAGGACTAGCGGGACGAACAACCGGTACCAAGAGACCCAGTACTTC. Encoded protein: CASSRTSGTNNRYQETQYF.

The chain is built from TRBV5-1 and TRBJ2-7; 9 bases are a match to TRBD1. CDR1 is SGHRS, CDR2 YFSETQ, per germline. CDR3 length equals 14 residues. J lost 3 bases, V lost 0 bases, and 1 base had no gene match. CDR3 amino acids: CASSLGQGVYEQYF. DNA for the CDR3: TGCGCCAGCAGCTTGGGACAGGGGGTCTACGAGCAGTACTTC.

A few counts support this clone. This rearrangement joins TRBV10-3 to TRBJ2-7; weak D call: TRBD1 (6 bases). CDR1 ENHRY and CDR2 SYGVKD come from the germline V gene. V lost 7 bases and J lost 2, with 12 bases in between. CDR3 size: 13 residues. The CDR3 bases are TGTGCCATCACCGCGGACAGAACCTACGAGCAGTACTTC. Amino acids: CAITADRTYEQYF.

The V and J genes are TRBV19 and TRBJ2-3; 14 positions agree with TRBD2. The trim removed 4 bases at V and 2 bases at J, leaving 5 bases unmatched. There are 17 residues in the CDR3. Germline V gene sequence: CDR1 LNHDA, CDR2 SQIVND (reference sequence). CDR3 in DNA: TGTGCCAGTAGTACTAGACTAGCGGGAGGGCCCACAGATACGCAGTATTTT. Protein: CASSTRLAGGPTDTQYF.

This sequence joins TRBV27 and TRBJ2-7; TRBD2 matches 8 bases. V lost 8 bases to trimming and J lost 3 bases; unmatched junction nucleotides: 0. Germline V gene sequence: CDR1 MNHEY, CDR2 SMNVEV (reference sequence). This CDR3 region has 11 residues. The DNA for the CDR3 is TGTGCCAGCCGGGGGGGCTACGAGCAGTACTTC. Translated: CASRGGYEQYF.

With respect to this clone: One junction end does not reproduce the germline sequence, and a read error may be involved. This sequence joins TRBV4-1 and TRBJ2-1, with D perhaps TRBD2 (7 bases). CDR1 is MGHRA, CDR2 YSYEKL, per germline. The CDR3 loop spans 13 amino acids. DNA for the CDR3: TGCGCCACCCGGAGAAGCGGGGACAAGGAGCAGTTCTTC. It is translated as CATRRSGDKEQFF.

The chain has TRBV28 and TRBJ2-1; TRBD1 aligns across 7 bases. There are 15 residues in the CDR3. The germline CDR1 and CDR2 sequences are MDHEN and SYDVKM. V shed 6 bases and J 0 bases; nucleotides not matched to a gene: 5. This CDR3 is CASRDRKSSYNEQFF. DNA of the CDR3: TGTGCCAGCAGGGACAGGAAAAGCTCCTACAATGAGCAGTTCTTC.

This clone was counted between two and nine times. V is TRBV11-2 and J is TRBJ1-1; 10 bases line up with TRBD1. V was pared by 9 bases and J by 3 bases, with 4 bases of the junction left unmatched. Looked up from germline, CDR1 is SGHAT and CDR2 is FQNNGV. The CDR3 contains 13 residues. The CDR3 protein is CASGTGEYTEAFF. The CDR3 DNA reads as TGTGCCAGTGGGACAGGGGAGTACACTGAAGCTTTCTTT.